The clone carrying this T cell receptor (beta chain) has at least ten counts. TCRdb used MiXCR to reprocess the RT-PCR reads, holding one entry per CDR3 protein. This sample has 550,000 to 750,000 distinct CDR3 sequences; over 12% occur once, and the top ten carry 3.6%. Trimming cost V 1 base and J 4 bases; bases outside gene matches: 8. The CDR3 consists of 17 residues. CDR1 is MGHRA, CDR2 YSYEKL, per germline. This receptor was taken from a female donor in good health, serving as a healthy control. The gene calls are TRBV4-1 and TRBJ2-1, with 9 positions matching TRBD2. The sample was memory CD4+ T cells from blood. Here the CDR3 reads CASSQVGTSSIYNEQFF. Here the CDR3 DNA reads TGCGCCAGCAGCCAAGTAGGGACTAGCTCGATATACAATGAGCAGTTCTTC.